The present TCR beta chain was sequenced within a study of Graves' ophthalmopathy and Graves' hyperthyroidism. No ophthalmopathy within 18 months of follow-up signified stable hyperthyroidism. Among the exclusions were patients with other autoimmune diseases, uncontrolled infections, pregnancy or lactation. About 10 ml of fresh blood yielded the PBMCs by density gradient. This CDR3 is built from 14 residues. Germline assignment: CDR1 PRHDT and CDR2 FYEKMQ (reference sequence). RNA transcripts provided the template for amplifying TCR beta CDR3 regions. HTBI-primed RT-PCR formed the first round, and a multiplex PCR formed the second. TCRdb reprocessed the multiplex PCR reads via MiXCR and lists one record per CDR3 protein. This table holds 600,000 to 650,000 distinct CDR3 sequences, 22% found once. This clonotype was counted at least ten times. Germline and junction disagree at one end, which may indicate a read error.

The chain uses TRBV13 and TRBJ2-7; 9 nucleotides align to TRBD1. The sample was peripheral blood. This TCR was sampled from a woman in her late teens or twenties with stable Graves' hyperthyroidism. Some clones in this sample may be carry-over from other donors' samples. CDR3 loop: CASSLTGGADEQYF. The CDR3 DNA sequence: TGCGCCAGCAGCTTAACAGGGGGCGCGGACGAGCAGTACTTC.